These 2 T cell receptor beta chains were sequenced from one sample in a study of Graves' ophthalmopathy and Graves' hyperthyroidism. Amplified TCR beta CDR3 regions were obtained using RNA transcripts as template. Second-round multiplex PCR came after first-round RT-PCR with HTBI primers. TCRdb ran MiXCR on the multiplex PCR reads and lists one entry per CDR3 protein. Among 650,000 to 900,000 distinct CDR3 sequences listed, around 40% were seen once. The source material was peripheral blood. The origin of the receptors is an adult man with Graves' ophthalmopathy.

In its sample, this clonotype was seen many times. This chain uses TRBV10-3 with TRBJ1-2; D gene ambiguous. CDR1 and CDR2 from the germline V gene are ENHRY and SYGVKD. The V end was cut by 0 bases, the J end by 4 bases, with 3 bases between. CDR3 length equals 12 residues. The CDR3: CAISESSYGYTF. CDR3 coding DNA: TGTGCCATCAGTGAGTCGAGCTATGGCTACACCTTC.

The chain has TRBV9 and TRBJ1-4; D not resolved. V lost 6 bases to trimming and J lost 5 bases, with 11 bases between them. In germline, CDR1 is SGDLS, CDR2 YYNGEE. The CDR3 length is 13 residues. The CDR3 coding sequence is TGTGCCAGCACGGGGTTAAGAAATGAAAAACTGTTTTTT. Amino acid sequence: CASTGLRNEKLFF.